The 3 T cell receptor beta chains below were found in one sample sequenced in a study of blood T cell repertoires in COVID-19. The data were produced by immunoSEQ multiplex PCR, yet TCRdb's version contains in-frame clones alone and is incomplete. The table records 150,000 to 200,000 clones, roughly 91% of them present only once. The source material was peripheral blood. Receptors originate from a woman between 50 and 59 years old with acute or convalescent COVID-19.

The chain joins TRBV28 to TRBJ1-6, with 8 bases lining up with TRBD1. With V trimmed by 2 bases and J by 10 bases, 7 bases remained unmatched. Germline loops: CDR1 MDHEN, CDR2 SYDVKM. The length of the CDR3 is 15 residues. The CDR3 DNA reads as TGTGCCAGCAGTTTACCCACAGGGGGGAGGTCACCCCTCCACTTT. Translation gives CASSLPTGGRSPLHF.

This rearrangement joins TRBV4-1 to TRBJ1-5, with no clear D. The length of the CDR3 is 14 residues. The germline gives CDR1 MGHRA, CDR2 YSYEKL. V lost 3 bases and J lost 1, with 7 bases in between. CDR3 sequence (DNA): TGCGCCAGCAGCCACCCCCAGAGCAATCAGCCCCAGCATTTT. Its protein is CASSHPQSNQPQHF.

The CDR3 spells CASSWTSGGLNEQFF. DNA of the CDR3: TGTGCCAGTAGTTGGACTAGCGGGGGGCTCAATGAGCAGTTCTTC. This chain uses TRBV19 with TRBJ2-1, with 14 bases identical to TRBD2. From germline, CDR1 is LNHDA and CDR2 SQIVND (reference sequence). CDR3 length: 15 residues. The junction had 3 bases not matched to a gene; V was cut back by 5 bases and J by 6 bases.